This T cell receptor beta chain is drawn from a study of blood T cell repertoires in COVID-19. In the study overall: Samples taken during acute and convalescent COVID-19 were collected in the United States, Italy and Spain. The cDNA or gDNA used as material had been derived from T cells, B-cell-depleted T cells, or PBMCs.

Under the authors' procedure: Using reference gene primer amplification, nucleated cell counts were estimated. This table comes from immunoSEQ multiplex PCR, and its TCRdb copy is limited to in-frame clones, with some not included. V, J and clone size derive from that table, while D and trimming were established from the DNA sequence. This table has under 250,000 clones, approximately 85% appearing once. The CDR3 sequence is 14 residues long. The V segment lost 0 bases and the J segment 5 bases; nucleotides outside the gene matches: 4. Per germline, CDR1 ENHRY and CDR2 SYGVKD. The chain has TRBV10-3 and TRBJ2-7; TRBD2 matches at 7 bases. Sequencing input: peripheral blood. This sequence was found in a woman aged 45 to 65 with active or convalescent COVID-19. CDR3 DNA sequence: TGTGCCATCAGTGAGTCAGGGAGGGGAAACGAGCAGTACGTC. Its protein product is CAISESGRGNEQYV.